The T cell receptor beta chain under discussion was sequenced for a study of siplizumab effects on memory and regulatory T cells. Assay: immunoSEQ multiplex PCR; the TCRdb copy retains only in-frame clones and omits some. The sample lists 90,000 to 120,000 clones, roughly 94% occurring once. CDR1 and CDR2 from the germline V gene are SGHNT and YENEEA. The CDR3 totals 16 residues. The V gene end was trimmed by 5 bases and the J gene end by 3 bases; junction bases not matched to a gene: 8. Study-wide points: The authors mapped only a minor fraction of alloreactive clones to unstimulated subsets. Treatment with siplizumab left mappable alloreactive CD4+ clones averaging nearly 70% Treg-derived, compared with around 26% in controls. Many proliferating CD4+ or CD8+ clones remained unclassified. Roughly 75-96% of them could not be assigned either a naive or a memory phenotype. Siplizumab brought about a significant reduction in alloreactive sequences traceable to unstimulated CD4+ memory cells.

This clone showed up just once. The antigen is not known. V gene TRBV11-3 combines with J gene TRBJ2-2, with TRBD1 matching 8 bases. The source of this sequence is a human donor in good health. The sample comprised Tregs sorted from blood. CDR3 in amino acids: CASSAFGTGDTGELFF. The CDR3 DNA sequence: TGTGCCAGCAGCGCTTTTGGGACAGGAGACACCGGGGAGCTGTTTTTT.